The entry below gives a single T cell receptor beta chain sequence along with its context. The antigen is undetermined. This entry is derived from a study of T cell responses to AZD1222 COVID-19 vaccine. TCRdb's table, derived via immunoSEQ multiplex PCR, lists solely in-frame clones and lacks some. This sample has around 130,000 clones; about 94% occur once, and the top ten carry around 5.9%. Trimming removed 4 bases at V and 7 bases at J, with 14 bases between. CDR3 length: 13 amino acids. Overall study results and limits: Distributed over spike, vaccine-associated CD4 TCRs predominated at 160-218 and 743-854.

The chain recombines TRBV12-3 or TRBV12-4 with TRBJ2-7, with D tentatively TRBD1 (5 bases). Sequences were derived from peripheral blood, sampled on day 0 of AZD1222 vaccination. This TCR was recovered from an adult in good health. CDR3 region: CASSSYGKGEQYF. The CDR3 region has the DNA TGTGCCAGCAGTTCTTATGGCAAGGGGGAGCAGTACTTC.